These T cell receptor beta chains were read from a single sample in a study of blood T cell repertoires in COVID-19. Libraries were prepared by immunoSEQ multiplex PCR; TCRdb keeps only in-frame clonotypes and omits some of them. The top ten hold around 4% of the sample, which has about 160,000 clones, approximately 87% seen once. The sample taken for sequencing was peripheral blood. The receptor source for this set is a woman between 65 and 79 years old with acute or convalescent COVID-19. CDR3s leave out the opening cysteine and the closing phenylalanine or tryptophan.

J	V	CDR3
TRBJ1-2	TRBV3-1/TRBV3-2	ASSQAPGQGYGYT
TRBJ1-6	TRBV20-1	SASDGGAGYSPLH
TRBJ2-3	TRBV6-5	ASSKTGGTDTQY
TRBJ1-1	TRBV18	ASSRGQDTEAF
TRBJ1-1	TRBV5-1	ASSLALDWQGKGNTEAF
TRBJ2-1	TRBV5-5	ASSSGVGEQF
TRBJ2-2	TRBV6-6	ASSYREGTNTGELF
TRBJ2-1	TRBV4-2	ASSQEGSGGAFFNEQF
TRBJ1-2	TRBV4-3	ASSQDRAGVGYGYT
TRBJ1-1	TRBV5-6	ASSHRTGGWAEAF
TRBJ2-3	TRBV15	ATSRDGGLVAGTQY
TRBJ1-5	TRBV19	ASSIGSDQPQH
TRBJ2-3	TRBV6-2/TRBV6-3	ASTPRRGLAGEDTQY
TRBJ1-1	TRBV9	ASSVASNTEAF
TRBJ1-2	TRBV4-3	ASSQDGAYGYT
TRBJ1-1	TRBV4-1	ASSQGPVLNTEAF